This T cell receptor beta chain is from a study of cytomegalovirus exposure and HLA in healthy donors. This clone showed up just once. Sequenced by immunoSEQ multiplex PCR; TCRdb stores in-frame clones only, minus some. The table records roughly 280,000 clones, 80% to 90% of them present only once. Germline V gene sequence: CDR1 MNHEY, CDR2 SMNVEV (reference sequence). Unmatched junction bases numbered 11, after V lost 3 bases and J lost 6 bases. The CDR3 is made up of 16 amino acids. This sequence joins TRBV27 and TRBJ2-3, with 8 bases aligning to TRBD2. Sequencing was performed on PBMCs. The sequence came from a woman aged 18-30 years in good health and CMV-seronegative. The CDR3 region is CASSLPDGRVEDTQYF. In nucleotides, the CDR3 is TGTGCCAGCAGTTTGCCGGACGGGAGGGTGGAGGATACGCAGTATTTT.